A single sample gave rise to the 24 T cell receptor beta chains below, sequenced in a study of CD8 T cells in ankylosing spondylitis. MiXCR, applied by TCRdb to the 5' RACE reads, yields one record per CDR3 protein. Counted here are around 150,000 distinct CDR3 sequences, around two fifths occurring once; the ten biggest clones make up about 16%. Sequencing was performed on synovial fluid, either unsorted or a sorted T cell fraction (not recorded which). These receptors were taken from a male donor with ankylosing spondylitis.

CDR3 region: CSAALLAGESYEQYF. The CDR3 DNA is TGCAGTGCTGCACTACTAGCGGGGGAGAGCTACGAGCAGTACTTC. This chain joins TRBV20-1 and TRBJ2-7, with 11 nucleotides matching TRBD2. V gave up 5 bases and J gave up 3 bases; unmatched junction bases: 9. Per germline, CDR1 DFQATT and CDR2 SNEGSKA (reference sequence). The CDR3 covers 15 residues.

V and J are TRBV7-9 and TRBJ1-2, with 7 nucleotides matching TRBD1. Germline V gives CDR1 SEHNR, CDR2 FQNEAQ (reference sequence). Trimming at V came to 5 bases and at J to 2 bases, leaving 5 bases not matched to a gene. This CDR3 comprises 14 residues. The DNA for the CDR3 is TGTGCCAGCAGCCCCCAGACAGGGAACTATGGCTACACCTTC. Translated, it gives CASSPQTGNYGYTF.

This clonotype came up a few times. The rearrangement links TRBV28 to TRBJ2-7, with TRBD1 matching over 9 bases. The V gene end was trimmed by 3 bases and the J gene end by 3 bases; junction bases not matched to a gene: 9. CDR3 size: 16 residues. Germline lookup yields CDR1 MDHEN and CDR2 SYDVKM. The CDR3 nucleotides are TGTGCCAGCAGTTTTCCCCCCGAGACAGGGGGCTACGAGCAGTACTTC. Its translation: CASSFPPETGGYEQYF. The full variable domain, with the rest looked up from reference TRBV28 and TRBJ2-7, is DVKVTQSSRYLVKRTGEKVFLECVQDMDHENMFWYRQDPGLGLRLIYFSYDVKMKEKGDIPEGYSVSREKKERFSLILESASTNQTSMYLCASSFPPETGGYEQYFGPGTRLTVT.

Only a few counts were recorded for this clonotype. The V call is TRBV28, the J call TRBJ2-7, with D maybe TRBD1 (6 bases). Trimming took 9 bases from V and 1 from J, leaving 13 bases between them. The CDR3 loop spans 13 amino acids. Germline V gene lookup returns CDR1 MDHEN and CDR2 SYDVKM. The CDR3 loop is CASNTGLSYEQYF. CDR3 sequence (DNA): TGTGCCAGTAATACAGGGCTTTCCTACGAGCAGTACTTC.

V and J are TRBV5-1 and TRBJ2-7; TRBD2 agrees at 12 bases. After removal of 7 bases from V and 3 bases from J, the junction contained 14 bases not matched to a gene. CDR3 length: 17 residues. Germline V gives CDR1 SGHRS, CDR2 YFSETQ. CDR3 DNA: TGCGCCAGCGGATACAAGACTAGCGGGAGAAGCTACTACGAGCAGTACTTC. Amino acids: CASGYKTSGRSYYEQYF.

This clonotype has a single count. This sequence joins TRBV12-3 or TRBV12-4 and TRBJ1-4; 8 nucleotides agree with TRBD1. The CDR3 totals 19 residues. The CDR3 DNA reads TGTACCATCTGTCCCACCCAAGGACAGGGATCCGCAACTAATGAAAAACTGTTTTTT. It encodes CTICPTQGQGSATNEKLFF.

V is TRBV5-4 and J is TRBJ1-6; D not certain. V was pared by 1 base and J by 6 bases, with 8 bases between. Germline V CDR1 and CDR2: SGHNT, YYREEE (reference sequence). The CDR3 covers 14 residues. For the CDR3, the DNA is TGTGCCAGCAGCTTGAGTCAGCTTAATTCACCCCTCCACTTT. This codes for CASSLSQLNSPLHF. Together with reference TRBV5-4 and TRBJ1-6, the CDR3 gives the full variable domain: ETGVTQSPTHLIKTRGQQVTLRCSSQSGHNTVSWYQQALGQGPQFIFQYYREEENGRGNFPPRFSGLQFPNYSSELNVNALELDDSALYLCASSLSQLNSPLHFGNGTRLTVT.

The chain couples TRBV6-1 to TRBJ1-1; D gene ambiguous. The V gene lost 3 bases and the J gene lost 3 bases, with 2 bases spanning the gap. The CDR3 runs 11 residues. Per germline, CDR1 MNHNS and CDR2 SASEGT. For the CDR3, the DNA is TGTGCCAGCAGTGAGGACACTGAAGCTTTCTTT. Amino acid sequence: CASSEDTEAFF.

The V and J genes are TRBV3-1 and TRBJ2-3; 9 bases are shared with TRBD2. Losses at the gene ends were 0 bases for V and 4 bases for J; bases not matched to a gene: 20. The CDR3 covers 21 residues. In germline, CDR1 is LGHDT, CDR2 YNNKEL (reference sequence). The CDR3 sequence: CASSQEFSLAASGDSPDTQYF. The CDR3 DNA reads TGTGCCAGCAGCCAAGAATTCAGTCTGGCGGCTAGCGGGGACTCGCCAGATACGCAGTATTTT.

J is TRBJ2-1 and V is TRBV4-1; 7 bases are a match to TRBD2. With V trimmed by 4 bases and J by 2 bases, 8 bases remained unmatched. Germline V gene sequence: CDR1 MGHRA, CDR2 YSYEKL. CDR3 size: 16 residues. CDR3: CASSPPGGLPYNEQFF. The CDR3, as DNA: TGCGCCAGCAGCCCACCGGGAGGACTCCCCTACAATGAGCAGTTCTTC.

The V call is TRBV28, the J call TRBJ2-7; 8 bases map to TRBD2. Germline V gene lookup returns CDR1 MDHEN and CDR2 SYDVKM. The ends lost 5 bases at V and 4 bases at J; junction bases unmatched: 10. The CDR3 is 15 residues long. DNA of the CDR3: TGTGCCAGCAGTCGGATAGCGGGGAGATCTTACGAGCAGTACTTC. It codes for CASSRIAGRSYEQYF.

J is TRBJ1-2 and V is TRBV7-9; perhaps TRBD1 as D (5 bases). Germline assignment: CDR1 SEHNR and CDR2 FQNEAQ (reference sequence). The CDR3 extends over 15 amino acids. Trimming took 4 bases from V and 5 from J, leaving 17 bases between them. In DNA form, the CDR3 reads TGTGCCAGCAGCTCGCCCCTTGAGGGGTTATATGGCTACACCTTC. It is translated as CASSSPLEGLYGYTF.

This chain links TRBV11-1 with TRBJ2-4, with no clear D. V was cut by 1 base and J by 0 bases, with 19 bases left in between. CDR3 length equals 19 residues. Germline V lookup: CDR1 SGHAT, CDR2 FQDESV (reference sequence). Here the CDR3 reads CASSLGAAFGALAKNIQYF. DNA of the CDR3: TGTGCCAGCAGCTTAGGTGCAGCCTTTGGTGCCCTAGCCAAAAACATTCAGTACTTC.

The gene calls are TRBV20-1 and TRBJ1-3; D remains unclear. CDR3 length equals 12 residues. The V end lost 0 bases, the J end lost 9 bases, and 9 bases lay between the germline ends. In germline, CDR1 is DFQATT, CDR2 SNEGSKA (reference sequence). This CDR3 is CSARERDLTIYF. The CDR3 DNA sequence: TGCAGTGCTAGAGAGCGAGACCTCACCATATATTTT.

The chain recombines TRBV4-1 with TRBJ2-7, with D unclear. V was pared by 1 base and J by 10 bases, with 26 bases between. The CDR3 spans 17 residues. Germline V gene lookup returns CDR1 MGHRA and CDR2 YSYEKL. CDR3 nucleotides: TGCGCCAGCAGCCAAGCAACAAGGCTTGGCAGCAAAGCCCTTCAGTACTTC. As protein: CASSQATRLGSKALQYF.

The rearrangement uses TRBV29-1 and TRBJ2-3, with D perhaps matching TRBD1 (5 bases). Per germline, CDR1 SQVTM and CDR2 ANQGSEA. CDR3 length equals 13 residues. Trimming cost V 4 bases and J 0 bases, with 8 bases left between them. The CDR3, as DNA: TGCAGCGTTGGTGCAGGGAGCACAGATACGCAGTATTTT. This codes for CSVGAGSTDTQYF.

The J gene is TRBJ2-2, the V gene TRBV12-3 or TRBV12-4, with D perhaps assigned TRBD1 or TRBD2 (5 bases each). The V end was cut by 5 bases, the J end by 5 bases, with 18 bases between. The CDR3 contains 16 residues. The CDR3 region has the DNA TGTGCCAGCAGTCCTGGGACGCCCCTTGGGACCGGGGAGCTGTTTTTT. Amino acid sequence: CASSPGTPLGTGELFF.

The genes are TRBV6-4 and TRBJ1-1, with 8 bases fitting TRBD1. The junction had 5 bases not matched to a gene; V was cut back by 5 bases and J by 3 bases. This CDR3 is 14 amino acids long. CDR1 is MRHNA, CDR2 SNTAGT, per germline. The CDR3 reads CASSRTGTDTEAFF. The CDR3 coding sequence is TGTGCCAGCAGTCGGACAGGGACCGACACTGAAGCTTTCTTT.

This chain uses TRBV6-5 with TRBJ2-1, with a weak D call TRBD1 (5 bases). V was trimmed by 0 bases and J by 2 bases, leaving 11 bases between them. The CDR3 is made up of 16 amino acids. Germline CDR1 is MNHEY and CDR2 is SVGAGI. The CDR3 sequence is CASSYSNPGPYNEQFF. In nucleotides, the CDR3 is TGTGCCAGCAGTTACTCGAACCCAGGGCCCTACAATGAGCAGTTCTTC.

This clonotype was counted many times. The genes are TRBV3-1 and TRBJ1-1, with D possibly TRBD1 on 5 matching bases. V was pared by 3 bases and J by 6 bases, with 17 bases between. This CDR3 comprises 15 residues. Germline V gene sequence: CDR1 LGHDT, CDR2 YNNKEL (reference sequence). The CDR3 DNA follows: TGTGCCAGCAGCCATCTGACGGGGGTTACCTCTGAAGCTTTCTTT. Amino acid sequence: CASSHLTGVTSEAFF.

The gene calls are TRBV20-1 and TRBJ1-2; D not resolved. The CDR3 is 15 amino acids. The V end was cut by 0 bases, the J end by 3 bases, with 14 bases between. The germline gives CDR1 DFQATT, CDR2 SNEGSKA (reference sequence). CDR3 sequence reads: CSARDPLGYYYGYTF. The CDR3 nucleotides read TGCAGTGCTAGAGACCCGTTGGGATACTACTATGGCTACACCTTC.

Points on this clonotype: This could be a read error, since a much larger clone is one nucleotide away. J is TRBJ1-1 and V is TRBV12-3 or TRBV12-4, with D unclear. The CDR3 has 12 amino acids. With 3 bases removed from V and 3 bases from J, the gap between germline ends came to 5 bases. The CDR3 DNA reads as TGTGCCAGCAGTTTTGAGGACACTGAAGCTTTCTTT. Its translation is CASSFEDTEAFF.

This chain joins TRBV9 and TRBJ1-2; 12 nucleotides line up with TRBD1. The length of the CDR3 is 14 residues. Germline lookup yields CDR1 SGDLS and CDR2 YYNGEE. V was pared by 2 bases and J by 7 bases, with 3 bases of the junction left unmatched. The CDR3 spells CASSVGTGGFGYTF. The CDR3 coding sequence is TGTGCCAGCAGCGTCGGGACAGGGGGCTTTGGCTACACCTTC.

The chain recombines TRBV4-2 with TRBJ2-5; 10 bases are shared with TRBD2. Germline CDR1 and CDR2: LGHNA and YNFKEQ. The trim removed 4 bases at V and 2 bases at J, leaving 10 bases unmatched. This CDR3 spans 17 amino acids. The CDR3 DNA reads as TGTGCCAGCAGCCCTTTGGGTAGCGGGGGGCAGCAAGAGACCCAGTACTTC. Translation: CASSPLGSGGQQETQYF.